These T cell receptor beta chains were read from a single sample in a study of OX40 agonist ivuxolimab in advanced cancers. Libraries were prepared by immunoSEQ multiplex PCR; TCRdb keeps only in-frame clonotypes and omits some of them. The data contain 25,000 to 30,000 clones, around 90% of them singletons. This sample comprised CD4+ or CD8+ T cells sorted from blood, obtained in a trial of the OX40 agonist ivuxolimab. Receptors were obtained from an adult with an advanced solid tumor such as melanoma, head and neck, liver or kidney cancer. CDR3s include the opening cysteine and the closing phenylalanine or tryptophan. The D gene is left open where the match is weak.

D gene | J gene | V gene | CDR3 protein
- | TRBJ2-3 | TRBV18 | CASSPNDGSRDTQYF
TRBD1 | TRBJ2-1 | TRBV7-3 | CASIPPGQGRNNEQFF
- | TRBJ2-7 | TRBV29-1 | CSVRRDHEQYF
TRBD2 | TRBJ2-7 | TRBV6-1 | CASSESGDEQYF
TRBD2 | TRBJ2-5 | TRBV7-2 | CASSLASSGVGETQYF
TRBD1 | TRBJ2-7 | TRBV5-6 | CASSLGTGDEQYF
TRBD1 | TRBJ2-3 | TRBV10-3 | CAIRAEQGAKTDTQYF
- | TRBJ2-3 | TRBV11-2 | CASSYRGFGTDTQYF
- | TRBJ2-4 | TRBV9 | CASSVQGNLNDIQYF
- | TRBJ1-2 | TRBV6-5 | CATTGGLGYTF
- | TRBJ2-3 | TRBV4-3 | CASSPPGSGGTDTQYF
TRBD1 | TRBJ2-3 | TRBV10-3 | CAIKGAFSTDTQYF
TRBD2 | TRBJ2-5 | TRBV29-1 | CSVDRGGRETQYF
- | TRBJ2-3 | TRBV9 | CASQGQKTTDTQYF
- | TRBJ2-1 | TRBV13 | CASSLPSRAYNEQFF
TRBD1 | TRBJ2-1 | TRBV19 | CASTPLGTANNEQFF
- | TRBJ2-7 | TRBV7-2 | CASSSPRSGHYEQYF
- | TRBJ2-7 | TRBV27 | CASSLAWVAGLYEQYF
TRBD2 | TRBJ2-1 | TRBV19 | CASSRTGTSGNDEQFF
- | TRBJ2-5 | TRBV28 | CASTRPRPVQETQYF
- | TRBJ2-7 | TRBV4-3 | CASSLTAGSEQYF
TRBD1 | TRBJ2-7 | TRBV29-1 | CSATGVGTYEQYF
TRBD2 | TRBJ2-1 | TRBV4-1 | CASSQLPAGGLDNEQFF
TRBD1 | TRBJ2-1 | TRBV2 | CASKQGGGPYNEQFF
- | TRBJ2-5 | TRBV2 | CASTAGPGETQYF
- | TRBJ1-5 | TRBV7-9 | CASSLGQLFSNQPQHF
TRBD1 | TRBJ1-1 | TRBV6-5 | CASSPGGLTEAFF
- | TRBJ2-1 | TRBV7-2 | CASSLARGQGYEQFF
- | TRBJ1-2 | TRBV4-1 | CASSQDSTPEEFYGYTF